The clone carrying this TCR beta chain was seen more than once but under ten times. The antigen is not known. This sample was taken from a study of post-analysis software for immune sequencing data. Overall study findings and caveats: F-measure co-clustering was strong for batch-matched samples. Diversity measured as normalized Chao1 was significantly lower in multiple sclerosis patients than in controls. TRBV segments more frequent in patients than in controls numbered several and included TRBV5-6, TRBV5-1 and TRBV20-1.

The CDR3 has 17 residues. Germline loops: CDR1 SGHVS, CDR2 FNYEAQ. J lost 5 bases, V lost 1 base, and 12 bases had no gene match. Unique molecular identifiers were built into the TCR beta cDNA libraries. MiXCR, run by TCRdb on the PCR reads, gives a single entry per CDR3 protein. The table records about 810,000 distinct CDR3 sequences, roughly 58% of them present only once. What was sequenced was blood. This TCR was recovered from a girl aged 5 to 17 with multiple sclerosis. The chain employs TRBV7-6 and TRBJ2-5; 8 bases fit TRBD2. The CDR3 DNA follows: TGTGCCAGCAGCTTAGGTGGGCGAGCGGGAGTTGGGGAGACCCAGTACTTC. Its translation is CASSLGGRAGVGETQYF.